This TCR beta chain was captured in a study of cytotoxic CD8 clonotypes in ibrutinib-treated CLL. Overall study: In all, more than ten patients were relapsed/refractory, 15 were treatment-naive and about 18 were IGHV unmutated.

Method: immunoSEQ multiplex PCR; TCRdb's copy keeps in-frame clones and lacks some. The data hold tens of thousands of clones, with roughly 68% observed a single time. Deletions cut 6 bases from V and 3 bases from J, with 9 bases between. The CDR3 consists of 11 residues. Germline V lookup: CDR1 DFQATT, CDR2 SNEGSKA (reference sequence). This chain uses TRBV20-1 with TRBJ2-7; D uncertain. This material consisted of PBMCs, taken after 24 months of ibrutinib treatment. The TCR comes from a human donor with chronic lymphocytic leukemia. This chain's CDR3 is CSATLVYEQYF. The CDR3 DNA reads TGCAGTGCCACCCTGGTCTACGAGCAGTACTTC.